This T cell receptor beta chain was captured by sequencing in a study of graft-versus-host responses after intestinal transplantation. Study-level information: Every one of the recipients received anti-thymocyte globulin induction and afterwards took tacrolimus and steroids for roughly three years.

Study conclusions and caveats: GvH clone levels peaked in circulation, and this peak was associated with early post-transplant HvG declines.

The study took post-transplant bone marrow from the posterior iliac crest or another site. With respect to this clone: Its target is unknown.

The method was immunoSEQ multiplex PCR; TCRdb's version includes in-frame clones alone and lacks a portion of them. The sample lists some 69,000 clones, around nine tenths seen once, with around 7% in the top ten. The CDR3 contains 14 residues. The germline V gene encodes CDR1 MDHEN and CDR2 SYDVKM. With 4 bases clipped from V and 2 bases from J, the junction kept 5 bases outside the gene matches. V is TRBV28 and J is TRBJ2-7, with TRBD2 identical over 7 bases. The sequence was obtained from a human patient who received an intestinal transplant, so some T cells may come from the graft donor. The starting material was bone marrow, obtained around 730 days after intestinal transplantation. CDR3 sequence reads: CASSYSGTPYEQYF. CDR3 nucleotides: TGTGCCAGCAGTTACAGCGGGACCCCCTACGAGCAGTACTTC.